This TCR beta chain appears in the sequencing data of a study of blood T cell repertoires in COVID-19. CDR3 length: 19 residues. Germline CDR1 and CDR2: SGHVS and FQNEAQ. V dropped 1 base and J dropped 0 bases, with 21 bases sitting between them. Sequenced by immunoSEQ multiplex PCR; TCRdb stores in-frame clones only, minus some. The sample records fewer than 350,000 clones, roughly 85% being singletons. The sample was PBMCs or T cells enriched from blood (not recorded which). The clonotype was recovered from a woman in her thirties or forties with acute COVID-19. The V call is TRBV7-8, the J call TRBJ1-1; TRBD1 is a possible D gene (6 bases). CDR3 sequence reads: CASSLVPSTGWVLNTEAFF. DNA for the CDR3: TGTGCCAGCAGCTTAGTTCCGTCGACAGGCTGGGTATTGAACACTGAAGCTTTCTTT. The entire variable domain, with the rest obtained from reference TRBV7-8 and TRBJ1-1, is as follows: GAGVSQSPRYKVAKRGQDVALRCDPISGHVSLFWYQQALGQGPEFLTYFQNEAQLDKSGLPSDRFFAERPEGSVSTLKIQRTQQEDSAVYLCASSLVPSTGWVLNTEAFFGQGTRLTVV.